This TCR beta chain was recovered during a study of CD8 T cells in Susac syndrome. Negative isolation yielded CD4+ and CD8+ T cells, and FACS enriched TEMRA cells. It was with random hexamers that roughly 0.45 to 1 ug RNA was reverse transcribed. The TCR beta CDR3 was amplified by immunoSEQ multiplex PCR across 54 Vbeta, 13 Jbeta. Each CDR3 protein gets one entry after TCRdb re-called the immunoSEQ multiplex PCR reads with MiXCR. The profile covers around 180,000 distinct CDR3 sequences, with nearly 97% appearing a single time and approximately 0.09% taken by the ten largest. The germline gives CDR1 SGHTA, CDR2 FQGNSA. The CDR3 covers 15 residues. With 0 bases removed from V and 0 bases from J, the gap between germline ends came to 5 bases.

The sequence was obtained from a human donor with multiple sclerosis. V is TRBV7-2 and J is TRBJ1-4; D ambiguous. The sequenced material came from CD4+ T cells from PBMCs. The CDR3 loop is CASSLAPATNEKLFF. In nucleotides, the CDR3 is TGTGCCAGCAGCTTAGCTCCCGCAACTAATGAAAAACTGTTTTTT.